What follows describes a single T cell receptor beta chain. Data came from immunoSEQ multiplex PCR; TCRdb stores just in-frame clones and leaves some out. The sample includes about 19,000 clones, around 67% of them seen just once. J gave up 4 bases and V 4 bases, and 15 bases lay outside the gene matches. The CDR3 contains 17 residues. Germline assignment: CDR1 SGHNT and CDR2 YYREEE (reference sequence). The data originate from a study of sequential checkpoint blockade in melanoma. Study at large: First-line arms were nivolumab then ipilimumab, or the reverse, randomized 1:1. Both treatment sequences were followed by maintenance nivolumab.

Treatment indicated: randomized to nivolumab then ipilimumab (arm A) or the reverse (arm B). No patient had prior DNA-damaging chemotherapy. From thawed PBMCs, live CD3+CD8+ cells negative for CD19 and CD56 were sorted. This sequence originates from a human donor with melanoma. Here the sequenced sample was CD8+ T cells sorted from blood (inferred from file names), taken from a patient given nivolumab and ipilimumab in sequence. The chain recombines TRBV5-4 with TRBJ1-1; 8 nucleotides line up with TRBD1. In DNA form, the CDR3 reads TGTGCCAGCAGCACTTGGACAGGGTGGGCGCTCCGCACTGAAGCTTTCTTT. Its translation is CASSTWTGWALRTEAFF.